This is a list of T cell receptor beta chains from one sample in a study of shared clonotypes between healthy human individuals. Method: immunoSEQ multiplex PCR; TCRdb's copy keeps in-frame clones and lacks some. This table has around 940,000 clones, about three quarters appearing once. Sequencing was carried out using memory CD4+ T cells sorted from blood. Receptors originate from a man aged 18 to 30 in good health. The CDR3 runs from the conserved cysteine through the conserved F or W. Each record gives: clone size, V gene, J gene, D gene, CDR3 protein, CDR3 DNA. D genes are given only for firm matches. The size entry is marked missing in some rows and otherwise reads once, few, many or a size class.

NA	TRBV5-1	TRBJ2-5	NA	CASSLRMETQYF	TGCGCCAGCAGCTTGAGAATGGAGACCCAGTACTTC
NA	TRBV18	TRBJ2-5	NA	CASSPWTAQETQYF	TGTGCCAGCTCACCATGGACAGCGCAAGAGACCCAGTACTTC
NA	TRBV4-3	TRBJ2-7	NA	CASSQDPGMNPYEQYF	TGCGCCAGCAGCCAAGATCCGGGCATGAACCCCTACGAGCAGTACTTC
NA	TRBV7-9	TRBJ2-7	NA	CASSLYQTEEQYF	TGTGCCAGCAGCTTATATCAAACAGAGGAGCAGTACTTC
few	TRBV4-1	TRBJ1-6	TRBD1	CASSQDLGQGGSPLHF	TGCGCCAGCAGCCAAGATCTGGGACAGGGAGGCTCACCCCTCCACTTT
few	TRBV5-1	TRBJ2-7	TRBD1	CASSSGQNVNEQYF	TGCGCCAGCAGCTCGGGACAGAACGTAAACGAGCAGTACTTC
NA	TRBV7-2	TRBJ2-1	NA	CASSLFRASNEQFF	TGTGCCAGCAGCTTATTTCGCGCGTCAAATGAGCAGTTCTTC
NA	TRBV19	TRBJ1-4	NA	CASSIGQGKNEKLFF	TGTGCCAGTAGTATAGGACAAGGGAAAAATGAAAAACTGTTTTTT
NA	TRBV2	TRBJ1-4	NA	CASSGRGVLFF	TGTGCCAGCAGTGGAAGGGGGGTCCTGTTTTTT
NA	TRBV19	TRBJ2-7	NA	CASSWQNSYEQYF	TGTGCCAGTAGTTGGCAGAACTCCTACGAGCAGTACTTC
NA	TRBV11-3	TRBJ2-3	TRBD2	CASSLRTSGGSTDTQYF	TGTGCCAGCAGCTTGAGGACTAGCGGGGGTAGCACAGATACGCAGTATTTT
NA	TRBV18	TRBJ2-3	NA	CASSPLPRSTDTQYF	TGTGCCAGCTCACCTCTACCTAGGAGCACAGATACGCAGTATTTT
NA	TRBV18	TRBJ2-6	NA	CASSPGGGANVLTF	TGTGCCAGCTCACCGGGTGGCGGGGCCAACGTCCTGACTTTC
NA	TRBV6-1	TRBJ2-7	NA	CASIITDNLSYEQYF	TGTGCCAGCATCATCACAGACAACCTCTCCTACGAGCAGTACTTC
NA	TRBV5-1	TRBJ2-7	NA	CASSLEGPTYEQYF	TGCGCCAGCAGCTTGGAGGGTCCCACCTACGAGCAGTACTTC
NA	TRBV5-1	TRBJ1-1	NA	CASSPRTANTEAFF	TGCGCCAGCAGCCCCCGGACAGCGAACACTGAAGCTTTCTTT
NA	TRBV2	TRBJ1-4	NA	CASSGQTEKLFF	TGTGCCAGCAGTGGTCAGACTGAAAAACTGTTTTTT
NA	TRBV4-1	TRBJ2-7	TRBD2	CASSLRVGGGAYEQYF	TGCGCCAGCAGCCTAAGAGTCGGCGGGGGGGCCTACGAGCAGTACTTC
NA	TRBV9	TRBJ2-2	NA	CASSGPPTATTAGTGELFF	TGTGCCAGCAGCGGGCCCCCGACAGCGACCACAGCGGGCACCGGGGAGCTGTTTTTT
once	TRBV7-2	TRBJ2-1	NA	CASSLILSPNEQFF	TGTGCCAGCAGCTTAATTTTAAGCCCCAATGAGCAGTTCTTC
NA	TRBV28	TRBJ2-7	NA	CASSLVSGIYEQYF	TGTGCCAGCAGTTTGGTTAGCGGAATTTACGAGCAGTACTTC
NA	TRBV9	TRBJ2-7	NA	CASSVAGTFGEQYF	TGTGCCAGCAGCGTAGCGGGGACCTTCGGAGAGCAGTACTTC
NA	TRBV19	TRBJ2-6	TRBD1	CASTEGQGAKGANVLTF	TGTGCCAGTACAGAGGGACAGGGGGCGAAGGGGGCCAACGTCCTGACTTTC
NA	TRBV4-1	TRBJ2-5	TRBD2	CASSQEVAGAVLGETQYF	TGCGCCAGCAGCCAAGAGGTAGCGGGGGCCGTCTTAGGAGAGACCCAGTACTTC
NA	TRBV27	TRBJ1-5	NA	CASSLGPFRNQPQHF	TGTGCCAGCAGTTTAGGTCCGTTCCGCAATCAGCCCCAGCATTTT
NA	TRBV7-9	TRBJ2-3	TRBD2	CASTKFKRDSDTQYF	TGTGCCAGCACCAAATTCAAGCGGGACTCAGATACGCAGTATTTT